This T cell receptor beta chain was sequenced during a study of T-cell reconstitution after alpha-beta-depleted transplantation in children (dated by TCRdb to about 2016). Regarding the research as a whole: Using TCR repertoire profiling, the study quantitatively followed how T-cell immune reconstitution unfolded in children after TCRalphabeta/CD19-depleted allogeneic hematopoietic cell transplantation.

This clonotype showed up just a few times. Its target antigen remains unknown. Per-nucleotide qualities are absent, and no much larger clonotype sits a single base away. From V the trimming removes 2 bases and from J it removes 2 bases, while the gene matches leave 5 bases of the junction unaccounted for. The CDR3 numbers 15 residues from cysteine through phenylalanine. Just the 45-base CDR3 DNA is kept, in frame starting at base 1. CDR1 SGHRS and CDR2 YFSETQ were looked up in the germline V gene. The library came from PCR. The reads were generated on an Illumina HiSeq 2500. TCR libraries were prepared with molecular barcoding, using unique molecular identifiers to normalize TCRbeta repertoire quantification. TCRdb reran the public reads through fastp at Q25 and MiXCR, keeping productive beta chains. CDR3 protein sequences are deduplicated, and each keeps its most common genes and DNA. Present in this sample are some 200,000 distinct CDR3 sequences, 13% to 15% of which were seen just once. The ten largest clones add up to under 15% of the sample.

The receptor's source is a human donor who donated a stem cell graft to a child with acute lymphoblastic leukemia. The sample in question was PBMCs from the stem cell graft donor, obtained from the stem cell graft. Here the chain combines TRBV5-1 and TRBJ2-5, with 8 bases in between that match TRBD1. The CDR3 protein: CASSLSGTGQETQYF. The nucleotides read TGCGCCAGCAGCTTATCCGGGACAGGACAAGAGACCCAGTACTTC.